Presented here are 7 T cell receptor beta chains from one specimen sequenced in a study of CD4 and CD8 cells across lung adenocarcinoma regions. TCRdb passed the PCR reads through MiXCR, listing each CDR3 protein once. Of about 23,000 distinct CDR3 sequences detected, approximately 52% appear once; the ten largest clones hold 20% to 25%. The sequenced sample consisted of CD4+ T cells from the center of a lung tumor. The receptors stem from a male donor with lung adenocarcinoma. The CD4 and CD8 labels of this study may be unreliable.

V gene TRBV27 combines with J gene TRBJ2-3, with D hard to call. Germline V CDR1 and CDR2: MNHEY, SMNVEV (reference sequence). The CDR3 extends over 13 amino acids. The V end lost 6 bases, the J end lost 12 bases, and 19 bases lay between the germline ends. The CDR3 protein is CASSHKSTETQYF. The CDR3 region has the DNA TGTGCCAGCAGCCACAAAAGCACAGAGACCCAGTATTTT.

This clonotype was counted many times. The rearrangement links TRBV9 to TRBJ2-5, with 7 bases lining up with TRBD1. Trimming removed 3 bases from V and 3 bases from J; junction bases left unmatched: 2. Germline V lookup: CDR1 SGDLS, CDR2 YYNGEE. This CDR3 region has 13 residues. The CDR3 DNA reads as TGTGCCAGCAGCGCCGGGACAGAAGAGACCCAGTACTTC. Translated: CASSAGTEETQYF.

The chain combines TRBV27 with TRBJ2-5; 7 positions match TRBD2. The DNA end lines up better with TRBJ2-3; the J call may be wrong. CDR3 length: 17 residues. Per germline, CDR1 MNHEY and CDR2 SMNVEV (reference sequence). The DNA for the CDR3 is TGTGCCAGCAGTGCGGGCCGCGGGGGTTCTGACCAAGAGACGCAGTATTTT. Amino acids: CASSAGRGGSDQETQYF.

The V gene is TRBV6-5, the J gene TRBJ2-1, with 10 bases that match TRBD2. CDR3 length: 15 residues. J gave up 4 bases and V 2 bases, and 2 bases lay outside the gene matches. The V gene's germline CDR1 is MNHEY and CDR2 SVGAGI. This CDR3 reads CASSYTAGGYNEQFF. CDR3 nucleotides: TGTGCCAGCAGTTACACAGCGGGAGGGTACAATGAGCAGTTCTTC.

There are many counts of this clonotype. V gene TRBV6-2 or TRBV6-3 combines with J gene TRBJ2-5; D is undetermined. CDR1 is MNHEY and CDR2 is SVGEGT in the germline V gene. The CDR3 extends over 16 amino acids. Between the trimmed V and J ends, which lost 5 bases and 1 base, there was a span of 17 bases. The CDR3 DNA is TGTGCCAGCAGTGGACGGTATGCGGCTCGCCAAGAGACCCAGTACTTC. It encodes CASSGRYAARQETQYF.

This clonotype came up a few times. This chain uses TRBV6-5 with TRBJ2-3; D is undetermined. V lost 2 bases and J 1 base, leaving 4 bases between the germline ends. The V gene's germline CDR1 is MNHEY and CDR2 SVGAGI. This CDR3 region has 13 residues. CDR3 loop: CASSYSGTDTQYF. The CDR3 DNA sequence: TGTGCCAGCAGTTACAGCGGCACAGATACGCAGTATTTT.

Remarks on this clonotype: At one boundary the junction diverges from the germline segment, which might be a read error. V is TRBV27 and J is TRBJ2-3; 7 nucleotides line up with TRBD2. Germline assignment: CDR1 MNHEY and CDR2 SMNVEV (reference sequence). CDR3 length: 14 residues. CDR3 DNA: TGTGCCAGCAGTGGGAGCGGGAAGCCAGATACCCAGTACTTT. It encodes CASSGSGKPDTQYF.